The entry below describes one T cell receptor (beta chain). This specimen belongs to a study of blood T cell repertoires in COVID-19. There are 14 residues in the CDR3. The V gene lost 3 bases and the J gene lost 2 bases, with 10 bases spanning the gap. CDR1 is DFQATT, CDR2 SNEGSKA, per germline (reference sequence). Clones were read by immunoSEQ multiplex PCR, and TCRdb kept only the in-frame ones, dropping some. The repertoire consists of 210,000 or so clones, with roughly 89% occurring once and the leading ten covering around 7%. The sample comprised peripheral blood. This chain links TRBV20-1 with TRBJ2-2; D perhaps matches TRBD2 (5 bases). This TCR came from a middle-aged man with acute or convalescent COVID-19. CDR3 DNA sequence: TGCAGTGCTAGTCCACTAGTTAACACCGGGGAGCTGTTTTTT. Its translation: CSASPLVNTGELFF.